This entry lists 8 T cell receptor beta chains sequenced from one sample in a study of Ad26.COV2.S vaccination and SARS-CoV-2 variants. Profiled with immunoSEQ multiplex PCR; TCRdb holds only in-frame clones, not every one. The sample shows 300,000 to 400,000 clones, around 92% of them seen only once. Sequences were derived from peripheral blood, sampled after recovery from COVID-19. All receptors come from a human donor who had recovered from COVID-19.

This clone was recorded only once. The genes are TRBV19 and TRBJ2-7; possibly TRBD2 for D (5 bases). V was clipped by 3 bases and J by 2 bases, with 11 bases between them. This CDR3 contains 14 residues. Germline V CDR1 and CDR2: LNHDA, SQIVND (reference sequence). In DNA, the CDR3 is TGTGCCAGTAGTATCGAGCCGGGGACCTACGAGCAGTACTTC. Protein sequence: CASSIEPGTYEQYF. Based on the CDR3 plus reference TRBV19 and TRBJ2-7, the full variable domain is DGGITQSPKYLFRKEGQNVTLSCEQNLNHDAMYWYRQDPGQGLRLIYYSQIVNDFQKGDIAEGYSVSREKKESFPLTVTSAQKNPTAFYLCASSIEPGTYEQYFGPGTRLTVT.

CDR3 DNA sequence: TGTGCCAGCAGCTTAATGGACGGACGATACAATGAGCAGTTCTTC. As protein: CASSLMDGRYNEQFF. This chain links TRBV7-9 with TRBJ2-1; no firm D call. Germline V gene sequence: CDR1 SEHNR, CDR2 FQNEAQ (reference sequence). The CDR3 runs 15 residues. V lost 2 bases and J lost 4, with 12 bases in between.

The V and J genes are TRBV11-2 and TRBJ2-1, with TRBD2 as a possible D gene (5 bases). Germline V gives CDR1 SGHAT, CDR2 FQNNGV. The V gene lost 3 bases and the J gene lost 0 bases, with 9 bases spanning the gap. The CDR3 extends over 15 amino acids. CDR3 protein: CASSFGGISYNEQFF. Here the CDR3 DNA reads TGTGCCAGCAGCTTCGGAGGCATCTCCTACAATGAGCAGTTCTTC.

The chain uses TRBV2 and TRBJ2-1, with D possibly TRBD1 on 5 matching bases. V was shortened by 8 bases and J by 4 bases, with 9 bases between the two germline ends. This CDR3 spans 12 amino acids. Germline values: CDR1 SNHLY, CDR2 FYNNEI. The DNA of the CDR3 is TGTGCCAGCCGTGGGGCGTACAATGAGCAGTTCTTC. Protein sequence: CASRGAYNEQFF.

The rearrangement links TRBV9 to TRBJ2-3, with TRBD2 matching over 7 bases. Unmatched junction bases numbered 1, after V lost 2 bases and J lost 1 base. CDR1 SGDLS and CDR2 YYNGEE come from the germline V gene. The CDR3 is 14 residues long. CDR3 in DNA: TGTGCCAGCAGCGTCCTAGCGGGCACAGATACGCAGTATTTT. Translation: CASSVLAGTDTQYF.

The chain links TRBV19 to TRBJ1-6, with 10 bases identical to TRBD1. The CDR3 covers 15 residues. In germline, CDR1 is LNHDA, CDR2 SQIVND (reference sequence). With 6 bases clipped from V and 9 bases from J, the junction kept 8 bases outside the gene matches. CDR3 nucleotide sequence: TGTGCCAGTAGATCCGGACAGGGGGTGCGTTCACCCCTCCACTTT. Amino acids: CASRSGQGVRSPLHF.

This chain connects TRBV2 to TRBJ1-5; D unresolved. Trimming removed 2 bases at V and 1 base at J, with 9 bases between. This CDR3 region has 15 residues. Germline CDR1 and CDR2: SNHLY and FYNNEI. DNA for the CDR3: TGTGCCAGCAGTGAACAGACTCTCAGCAATCAGCCCCAGCATTTT. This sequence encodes CASSEQTLSNQPQHF.

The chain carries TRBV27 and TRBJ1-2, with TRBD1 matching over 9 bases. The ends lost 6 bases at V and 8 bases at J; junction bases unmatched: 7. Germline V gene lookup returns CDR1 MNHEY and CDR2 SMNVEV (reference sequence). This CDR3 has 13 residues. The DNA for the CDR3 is TGTGCCAGCAGCCAGGACAGGGGTCGCGGCTACACCTTC. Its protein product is CASSQDRGRGYTF.